These 26 T cell receptor beta chains share one sample of origin, sequenced in a study of blood T cells in healthy people across ages. Primers used in a second PCR of about 7 to 12 cycles were a sample-barcoded 5' primer and a J-beta primer mix. TCRdb re-called the 5' RACE reads with MiXCR, one entry per CDR3 protein. The sample records under 2,000,000 distinct CDR3 sequences, 49% being singletons. Material for sequencing was blood. Every receptor here comes from a woman in her forties in good health.

V gene TRBV20-1 combines with J gene TRBJ1-5; D unresolved. CDR3 length: 15 amino acids. V dropped 3 bases and J dropped 0 bases, with 12 bases sitting between them. CDR1 DFQATT and CDR2 SNEGSKA come from the germline V gene (reference sequence). The CDR3 sequence: CSASLKVNSNQPQHF. CDR3 coding DNA: TGCAGTGCTAGTTTGAAAGTAAATAGCAATCAGCCCCAGCATTTT.

The genes are TRBV10-3 and TRBJ2-1; a possible D gene is TRBD2 (6 bases). Germline-derived CDR1 and CDR2 are ENHRY and SYGVKD. Trimming removed 6 bases at V and 7 bases at J, with 13 bases between. This CDR3 is 13 amino acids long. CDR3: CAISGTAANEQFF. CDR3 DNA: TGTGCCATCAGCGGGACTGCGGCGAATGAGCAGTTCTTC.

This clonotype has a count of ten or more. The V and J genes are TRBV6-5 and TRBJ1-5; perhaps TRBD1 as D (5 bases). The germline CDR1 and CDR2 sequences are MNHEY and SVGAGI. The CDR3 has 14 amino acids. V was trimmed by 2 bases and J by 1 base, leaving 6 bases between them. This chain's CDR3 is CASSYRGSNQPQHF. CDR3 DNA sequence: TGTGCCAGCAGTTACAGGGGAAGCAATCAGCCCCAGCATTTT.

The chain has TRBV19 and TRBJ2-4; D is perhaps TRBD1 (5 bases). The tail of the sequence fits TRBJ2-7 better, so the J call may be wrong. CDR1 and CDR2 (germline): LNHDA, SQIVND (reference sequence). This CDR3 region has 14 residues. Written as DNA, the CDR3 is TGTGCCAGTAGTGAGAGGCCAGGGCTCTACGAGCAGTACTTC. It encodes CASSERPGLYEQYF.

This clonotype was counted at least ten times. V is TRBV5-6 and J is TRBJ2-5, with 11 nucleotides matching TRBD2. The J segment lost 1 base and the V segment lost 1 base, leaving 0 bases of the junction unmatched. Germline assignment: CDR1 SGHDT and CDR2 YYEEEE. The CDR3 is made up of 15 amino acids. Here the CDR3 reads CASSLTSGSQETQYF. The CDR3, as DNA: TGTGCCAGCAGCTTGACTAGCGGGAGCCAAGAGACCCAGTACTTC.

The CDR3 DNA is TGTGCCAGTAGTTCCTGGACTAGCGGGGGGGGAAAGACCCAGTACTTC. Its protein is CASSSWTSGGGKTQYF. The chain is built from TRBV19 and TRBJ2-5; 15 bases line up with TRBD2. The CDR3 length is 16 residues. J was trimmed by 6 bases and V by 5 bases; bases with no gene match: 7. CDR1 is LNHDA, CDR2 SQIVND, per germline (reference sequence).

This clonotype appeared a few times. The CDR3 DNA reads as TGCAGTGCTAGAGATCTACTGGCCTACAATGAGCAGTTCTTC. It yields the protein CSARDLLAYNEQFF. The rearrangement joins TRBV20-1 to TRBJ2-1; D unclear. The CDR3 is 14 amino acids. CDR1 and CDR2 from the germline V gene are DFQATT and SNEGSKA (reference sequence). The V end was cut by 0 bases, the J end by 2 bases, with 8 bases between.

The rearrangement links TRBV7-9 to TRBJ2-5; D possibly corresponds to TRBD1 (5 bases). The CDR3 is 15 residues long. V shed 1 base and J shed 2 bases, with 11 bases lying between them. In germline, CDR1 is SEHNR, CDR2 FQNEAQ (reference sequence). CDR3 sequence (DNA): TGTGCCAGCAGCTTAGTGCAGGGTAGGCAAGAGACCCAGTACTTC. It encodes CASSLVQGRQETQYF.

This clonotype was seen more than once but under ten times. The chain joins TRBV27 to TRBJ2-3; no reliable D call. This CDR3 region has 13 residues. Germline CDR1 is MNHEY and CDR2 is SMNVEV (reference sequence). V lost 1 base, J lost 0 bases, and 2 bases lay in between. CDR3 in DNA: TGTGCCAGCAGTTTATGGAGCACAGATACGCAGTATTTT. It translates to CASSLWSTDTQYF.

This chain links TRBV7-2 with TRBJ2-1; TRBD2 aligns across 10 bases. V lost 1 base to trimming and J lost 7 bases; unmatched junction nucleotides: 4. This CDR3 has 15 amino acids. Germline assignment: CDR1 SGHTA and CDR2 FQGNSA. This CDR3 reads CASSLVDSGGNEQFF. CDR3 nucleotides: TGTGCCAGCAGCTTAGTTGATAGCGGGGGGAATGAGCAGTTCTTC.

The CDR3, as DNA: TGTGCCAGCAGCTTAGTCGGTCTGAAACTGTTTTTT. It is translated as CASSLVGLKLFF. The chain has TRBV7-2 and TRBJ1-4; D uncertain. The V gene lost 1 base and the J gene lost 11 bases, with 8 bases spanning the gap. The germline V gene has CDR1 SGHTA and CDR2 FQGNSA. The CDR3 is 12 amino acids.

This chain joins TRBV28 and TRBJ2-7, with 8 bases fitting TRBD1. The germline V gene encodes CDR1 MDHEN and CDR2 SYDVKM. The V segment lost 6 bases and the J segment 3 bases; nucleotides outside the gene matches: 10. The CDR3 runs 15 residues. The DNA for the CDR3 is TGTGCCAGCAGCCTCGCTCGACAGGGGATCTACGAGCAGTACTTC. Residues: CASSLARQGIYEQYF.

This rearrangement joins TRBV13 to TRBJ2-7, with 7 bases that match TRBD1. CDR1 is PRHDT, CDR2 FYEKMQ, per germline (reference sequence). Trimming at V came to 5 bases and at J to 5 bases, leaving 12 bases not matched to a gene. This CDR3 is built from 15 residues. The CDR3 bases are TGTGCCAGCAGCGTCTACAGGGGAAGCTACGACGAGCAGTACTTC. Residues: CASSVYRGSYDEQYF.

The chain has TRBV7-2 and TRBJ1-2; D might be TRBD1 (5 bases). Germline assignment: CDR1 SGHTA and CDR2 FQGNSA. V dropped 5 bases and J dropped 8 bases, with 15 bases sitting between them. The CDR3 covers 13 residues. This CDR3 is CASSPGRGSGYTF. CDR3 DNA sequence: TGTGCCAGCAGCCCCGGTCGGGGGTCGGGCTACACCTTC.

This clonotype occurred many times. This chain connects TRBV13 to TRBJ2-3; 8 nucleotides agree with TRBD2. V gave up 1 base and J gave up 0 bases; unmatched junction bases: 6. The CDR3 extends over 17 amino acids. Germline CDR1 and CDR2: PRHDT and FYEKMQ (reference sequence). The chain's CDR3 is CASSLVSGGPSTDTQYF. In DNA, the CDR3 is TGTGCCAGCAGCTTAGTAAGCGGGGGACCTAGCACAGATACGCAGTATTTT.

This clonotype has more than one count but fewer than ten. The chain is built from TRBV7-9 and TRBJ2-1; D gene uncertain. CDR3 length: 13 amino acids. Looked up from germline, CDR1 is SEHNR and CDR2 is FQNEAQ (reference sequence). V was pared by 5 bases and J by 6 bases, with 11 bases between. CDR3 loop: CASSMVVINEQFF. CDR3 nucleotide sequence: TGTGCCAGCAGCATGGTCGTGATCAATGAGCAGTTCTTC.

The V and J genes are TRBV4-2 and TRBJ2-1; D may be TRBD2 (7 bases). Germline-derived CDR1 and CDR2 are LGHNA and YNFKEQ. The CDR3 loop spans 15 amino acids. Trimming shortened V by 0 bases and J by 7 bases, and 13 bases separated the two germline ends. This CDR3 is CASSQDLGGRNEQFF. The CDR3, as DNA: TGTGCCAGCAGCCAAGATTTGGGGGGGCGAAATGAGCAGTTCTTC.

The V gene is TRBV7-2, the J gene TRBJ2-3; the match to TRBD2 covers 10 bases. V dropped 6 bases and J dropped 6; count of bases not matched to a gene: 9. The CDR3 has 15 residues. Germline assignment: CDR1 SGHTA and CDR2 FQGNSA. The CDR3 here is CASRWELAGRDTQYF. For the CDR3, the DNA is TGTGCCAGCAGGTGGGAACTAGCGGGGAGGGATACGCAGTATTTT.

V and J are TRBV9 and TRBJ1-2; maybe TRBD1 (6 bases). The CDR3 contains 13 residues. The V and J ends lost 4 bases and 8 bases respectively, with 15 bases between them. The germline V gene has CDR1 SGDLS and CDR2 YYNGEE. Here the CDR3 DNA reads TGTGCCAGCAGCTCAACAGGGTTTGGAGGCTACACCTTC. The encoded protein is CASSSTGFGGYTF.

DNA of the CDR3: TGTGCCAGCAGTTGGGCAGGGGCGAACACCTACGAGCAGTACTTC. Amino acids: CASSWAGANTYEQYF. The chain is built from TRBV28 and TRBJ2-7, with D possibly being TRBD1 (6 bases). With 4 bases removed from V and 2 bases from J, the gap between germline ends came to 15 bases. There are 15 residues in the CDR3. Per germline, CDR1 MDHEN and CDR2 SYDVKM.

The chain carries TRBV2 and TRBJ2-5, with 8 bases identical to TRBD2. Germline V gene data show CDR1 as SNHLY and CDR2 as FYNNEI. CDR3 length equals 15 residues. The V segment lost 1 base and the J segment 4 bases; nucleotides outside the gene matches: 5. The CDR3 DNA is TGTGCCAGCAGTGAAGAGTCGGGGGGGCTAGAGACCCAGTACTTC. Translation gives CASSEESGGLETQYF. The variable domain in full, with the rest retrieved from reference TRBV2 and TRBJ2-5, is EPEVTQTPSHQVTQMGQEVILRCVPISNHLYFYWYRQILGQKVEFLVSFYNNEISEKSEIFDDQFSVERPDGSNFTLKIRSTKLEDSAMYFCASSEESGGLETQYFGPGTRLLVL.

This chain connects TRBV6-5 to TRBJ2-1; TRBD1 agrees at 7 bases. TRBJ2-7 explains the end of the DNA better; the J call may be wrong. The CDR3 runs to 15 residues. Germline CDR1 MNHEY, CDR2 SVGAGI. The CDR3 region is CASSNRGSSYNEQYF. The CDR3 bases are TGTGCCAGTAGTAACAGGGGCAGCTCCTACAATGAGCAGTACTTC.

This chain connects TRBV11-1 to TRBJ2-2; 12 bases are shared with TRBD2. Germline CDR1 is SGHAT and CDR2 is FQDESV (reference sequence). The CDR3 is 18 residues long. Germline trimming cut 2 bases from V and 0 bases from J; bases unmatched to any gene: 4. The CDR3 DNA reads TGTGCCAGCAGCTTAAGGACTAGCGGGGCCGCGAACACCGGGGAGCTGTTTTTT. Its translation: CASSLRTSGAANTGELFF.

V is TRBV10-3 and J is TRBJ2-7; D could derive from TRBD1 or TRBD2 (5 bases each). The DNA end favors TRBJ2-5, so the J call may be wrong. This CDR3 comprises 15 residues. The germline V gene encodes CDR1 ENHRY and CDR2 SYGVKD. For the CDR3, the DNA is TGTGCCATCAGTGAAGGGGCGGGCCCCCGAGAGACCCAGTACTTC. Translated: CAISEGAGPRETQYF.

The CDR3 spells CATSETGRGGEQFF. CDR3 in DNA: TGTGCCACCTCAGAGACAGGCCGGGGCGGTGAGCAGTTCTTC. The chain combines TRBV24-1 with TRBJ2-1; D possibly corresponds to TRBD1 (6 bases). Germline V gene lookup returns CDR1 KGHDR and CDR2 SFDVKD. V was shortened by 9 bases and J by 9 bases, with 20 bases between the two germline ends. CDR3 size: 14 residues.

Many counts were recorded for this clonotype. The chain carries TRBV5-1 and TRBJ2-7; a weak D match, TRBD1 (6 bases). The CDR3 length is 14 residues. Trimming removed 5 bases from V and 4 bases from J, with 16 bases in between. CDR1 SGHRS and CDR2 YFSETQ come from the germline V gene. The CDR3 sequence is CASSPQGQLYEQYF. The CDR3 nucleotides read TGCGCCAGCAGTCCCCAGGGACAACTATACGAGCAGTACTTC. Based on the CDR3 plus reference TRBV5-1 and TRBJ2-7, the full variable domain is KAGVTQTPRYLIKTRGQQVTLSCSPISGHRSVSWYQQTPGQGLQFLFEYFSETQRNKGNFPGRFSGRQFSNSRSEMNVSTLELGDSALYLCASSPQGQLYEQYFGPGTRLTVT.